This paragraph covers one T cell receptor beta chain sequence. The data originate from a study of cytomegalovirus exposure and HLA in healthy donors. The ends were cut back, 6 bases at V and 4 bases at J, with 16 bases in the middle. Germline assignment: CDR1 SEHNR and CDR2 FQNEAQ (reference sequence). The length of the CDR3 is 15 residues. PCR employed 60 Vbeta and 13 Jbeta primers. Clones were sequenced by immunoSEQ multiplex PCR, and TCRdb holds only the in-frame ones, with some missing. The sample carries about 150,000 clones, around 77% recorded once. Input material: PBMCs. This TCR was recovered from a man aged 35 to 55 in good health and CMV-seronegative. The gene calls are TRBV7-9 and TRBJ1-3; a possible D gene is TRBD1 (5 bases). The CDR3 spells CASRFTGTWGNTIYF. The CDR3 DNA sequence: TGTGCCAGCAGGTTTACCGGGACTTGGGGAAACACCATATATTTT.